The 9 T cell receptor beta chains presented below share a single source sample, sequenced in a study of human T cells and chemical hapten exposure. TCRdb itself ran the RACE reads through MiXCR, one entry per CDR3 protein. The table includes 73,000 or so distinct CDR3 sequences, 8.5% detected once. The sample's time point: patch test 2, 6 weeks after DPC sensitization. As to treatment: therapeutic diphenylcyclopropenone sensitization with weekly scalp DPC. Sequences were derived from whole blood, sampled in connection with sensitization to the hapten diphenylcyclopropenone (DPC). The receptors shown here come from a woman aged 50 to 60 with alopecia areata. Some clones in this sample may be carry-over from other donors' samples.

This clonotype has more than one count but fewer than ten. This chain connects TRBV3-1 to TRBJ2-5; 11 bases fit TRBD2. Germline assignment: CDR1 LGHDT and CDR2 YNNKEL (reference sequence). J was trimmed by 6 bases and V by 1 base; bases with no gene match: 10. There are 17 residues in the CDR3. DNA of the CDR3: TGTGCCAGCAGCCAAGCCCTAGCGGGAGGCTCCGGGAAGACCCAGTACTTC. Amino acid sequence: CASSQALAGGSGKTQYF.

The chain couples TRBV20-1 to TRBJ2-3; D is ambiguous. Germline assignment: CDR1 DFQATT and CDR2 SNEGSKA (reference sequence). This CDR3 comprises 14 residues. V lost 4 bases, J lost 0 bases, and 11 bases lay in between. Here the CDR3 reads CSATVLSSTDTQYF. For the CDR3, the DNA is TGCAGTGCTACTGTGCTATCTAGCACAGATACGCAGTATTTT.

This chain links TRBV20-1 with TRBJ2-3, with 9 bases identical to TRBD2. Trimming at V came to 0 bases and at J to 3 bases, leaving 7 bases not matched to a gene. CDR1 and CDR2 from the germline V gene are DFQATT and SNEGSKA (reference sequence). The CDR3 extends over 16 amino acids. CDR3: CSARDRLAVRTDTQYF. The CDR3 coding sequence is TGCAGTGCTAGAGATCGACTAGCGGTTCGGACAGATACGCAGTATTTT.

This clonotype was counted many times. The J gene is TRBJ1-4, the V gene TRBV7-2, with 9 bases aligning to TRBD1. The CDR3 is 15 residues long. V lost 5 bases to trimming and J lost 8 bases; unmatched junction nucleotides: 9. Germline V gives CDR1 SGHTA, CDR2 FQGNSA. The CDR3 is CASSHWDRVEEKLFF. DNA for the CDR3: TGTGCCAGCAGCCATTGGGACAGGGTGGAAGAAAAACTGTTTTTT.

The chain couples TRBV2 to TRBJ2-3; 7 nucleotides agree with TRBD2. Germline CDR1 reads SNHLY; CDR2 reads FYNNEI. J was trimmed by 1 base and V by 0 bases; bases with no gene match: 4. The CDR3 has 16 amino acids. CDR3 bases: TGTGCCAGCAGTGAAGCTTCCCTAGCGGGCACAGATACGCAGTATTTT. The encoded protein is CASSEASLAGTDTQYF. The whole variable domain, filled in from reference TRBV2 and TRBJ2-3, reads EPEVTQTPSHQVTQMGQEVILRCVPISNHLYFYWYRQILGQKVEFLVSFYNNEISEKSEIFDDQFSVERPDGSNFTLKIRSTKLEDSAMYFCASSEASLAGTDTQYFGPGTRLTVL.

This clonotype came up a few times. The gene calls are TRBV6-5 and TRBJ2-3; tentative D call: TRBD2 (6 bases). This CDR3 spans 13 amino acids. With 2 bases removed from V and 4 bases from J, the gap between germline ends came to 7 bases. The V gene's germline CDR1 is MNHEY and CDR2 SVGAGI. The CDR3 loop reads CASSYGGADTQYF. CDR3 nucleotides: TGTGCCAGCAGTTACGGAGGGGCAGATACGCAGTATTTT.

This clonotype has just a few counts. The chain recombines TRBV2 with TRBJ2-3, with 8 bases matching TRBD2. The CDR3 extends over 15 amino acids. Looked up from germline, CDR1 is SNHLY and CDR2 is FYNNEI. Unmatched junction bases numbered 4, after V lost 5 bases and J lost 0 bases. In nucleotides, the CDR3 is TGTGCCAGCAGTCCGGCTAGCGGGAGCACAGATACGCAGTATTTT. The encoded protein is CASSPASGSTDTQYF. Filled out from reference TRBV2 and TRBJ2-3, the complete variable domain reads EPEVTQTPSHQVTQMGQEVILRCVPISNHLYFYWYRQILGQKVEFLVSFYNNEISEKSEIFDDQFSVERPDGSNFTLKIRSTKLEDSAMYFCASSPASGSTDTQYFGPGTRLTVL.

This clonotype has more than one count but fewer than ten. The J gene is TRBJ2-1, the V gene TRBV7-2; TRBD1 aligns across 8 bases. The CDR3 runs to 13 residues. Germline CDR1 and CDR2: SGHTA and FQGNSA. J gave up 12 bases and V 2 bases, and 6 bases lay outside the gene matches. The CDR3 DNA follows: TGTGCCAGCAGCTTACAGGGGGCGCGGGGGCAGTTCTTC. Translation gives CASSLQGARGQFF.

The CDR3 DNA follows: TGCGCCAGCAGCTTGGAAGCACGGGATACGCAGTATTTT. It specifies CASSLEARDTQYF. This rearrangement joins TRBV5-1 to TRBJ2-3, with D hard to call. V was shortened by 0 bases and J by 6 bases, with 8 bases between the two germline ends. Germline-derived CDR1 and CDR2 are SGHRS and YFSETQ. CDR3 length: 13 amino acids.